This T cell receptor beta chain was identified during a study of blood T cell repertoires in COVID-19. Across the study: Italy, Spain and the United States were the sources of the convalescent and acute COVID-19 samples. PBMCs, B-cell-depleted T cells, or T cells were the source of the cDNA or gDNA that made up the material.

The CDR3 sequence is 16 residues long. Germline CDR1 is MNHEY and CDR2 is SVGAGI. V lost 0 bases to trimming and J lost 0 bases, with 9 bases between them. Original methodology: Nucleated cell counts were estimated from reference gene primer amplification. The protocol was immunoSEQ multiplex PCR, while the TCRdb copy is restricted to in-frame clones and leaves out a portion. The V and J calls and clone size are taken from that table; D and trimming were inferred from the DNA. The profile shows 250,000 to 350,000 clones, around 89% of them singletons. This chain uses TRBV6-5 with TRBJ2-1; no clear D. This TCR was recovered from a woman in her sixties with acute or convalescent COVID-19. Sequencing was done on a sample of peripheral blood. CDR3 DNA sequence: TGTGCCAGCAGTTACTCGAAGATCAGCTCCTACAATGAGCAGTTCTTC. Translating it yields CASSYSKISSYNEQFF.